The 6 T cell receptor beta chains below come from one sample, sequenced in a study of cytomegalovirus exposure and HLA in healthy donors. Primers: 60 Vbeta forward and 13 Jbeta reverse. Sequencing was performed with immunoSEQ multiplex PCR; in TCRdb, only in-frame clones are kept and a portion is missing. The repertoire holds around 140,000 clones, with roughly 75% as singletons. Sequenced input: PBMCs. The receptors were gathered from a man aged 35-49 years in good health and CMV-seronegative.

The chain carries TRBV6-5 and TRBJ1-2; 7 nucleotides match TRBD1. Germline V gene sequence: CDR1 MNHEY, CDR2 SVGAGI. CDR3 length: 15 amino acids. V gave up 2 bases and J gave up 4 bases; unmatched junction bases: 7. CDR3 nucleotide sequence: TGTGCCAGCAGTTACACCGACAGGGCGGTCTATGGCTACACCTTC. Its protein is CASSYTDRAVYGYTF.

This sequence joins TRBV19 and TRBJ2-1; possible D gene TRBD1, 5 bases. This CDR3 is 15 amino acids long. Germline-derived CDR1 and CDR2 are LNHDA and SQIVND (reference sequence). Trimming removed 7 bases from V and 0 bases from J, with 13 bases in between. The CDR3 coding sequence is TGTGCCAGTATCCCGACAGATAGCTCCTACAATGAGCAGTTCTTC. This encodes CASIPTDSSYNEQFF.

The rearrangement uses TRBV27 and TRBJ1-1; D uncertain. Trimming cost V 2 bases and J 1 base, with 14 bases left between them. Germline lookup yields CDR1 MNHEY and CDR2 SMNVEV (reference sequence). The CDR3 covers 16 residues. CDR3 residues: CASSLNSEASNTEAFF. The CDR3 DNA reads as TGTGCCAGCAGTTTAAATTCGGAGGCGTCGAACACTGAAGCTTTCTTT.

The chain combines TRBV2 with TRBJ1-1, with TRBD1 matching over 7 bases. The CDR3 consists of 14 residues. CDR1 and CDR2 from the germline V gene are SNHLY and FYNNEI. V trimming: 3 bases; J trimming: 1 base; junction bases outside the gene matches: 2. The DNA for the CDR3 is TGTGCCAGCAGTGACAGGGGGAGGAACACTGAAGCTTTCTTT. Translation gives CASSDRGRNTEAFF.

This clone came up once. This chain uses TRBV7-2 with TRBJ2-3; 12 bases agree with TRBD2. With V trimmed by 5 bases and J by 3 bases, 9 bases remained unmatched. Germline V gene sequence: CDR1 SGHTA, CDR2 FQGNSA. The CDR3 covers 17 residues. DNA for the CDR3: TGTGCCAGCAGCCAAGGGGTGACTAGCGGGGGAACAGATACGCAGTATTTT. This encodes CASSQGVTSGGTDTQYF. Filled out from reference TRBV7-2 and TRBJ2-3, the complete variable domain reads GAGVSQSPSNKVTEKGKDVELRCDPISGHTALYWYRQSLGQGLEFLIYFQGNSAPDKSGLPSDRFSAERTGGSVSTLTIQRTQQEDSAVYLCASSQGVTSGGTDTQYFGPGTRLTVL.

The V and J genes are TRBV10-3 and TRBJ1-5, with a possible D match to TRBD1 (6 bases). The CDR3 runs 16 residues. Germline V gives CDR1 ENHRY, CDR2 SYGVKD. V dropped 0 bases and J dropped 1 base, with 10 bases sitting between them. The CDR3 sequence: CAISESWGQSNQPQHF. The CDR3 DNA reads TGTGCCATCAGTGAGTCGTGGGGGCAGAGCAATCAGCCCCAGCATTTT.